Shown below are 5 T cell receptor beta chains from a single sample sequenced in a study of cytomegalovirus exposure and HLA in healthy donors. The PCR made use of 60 Vbeta and 13 Jbeta primers. The repertoire was sequenced with immunoSEQ multiplex PCR; TCRdb's copy has only in-frame clones and lacks some. The sample yields 150,000 or so clones, about three quarters seen once. Sample: PBMCs. Receptors were obtained from a man aged 40-55 years in good health and CMV-seropositive.

This clone occurred a few times. Here the CDR3 DNA reads TGTGCCAGCAGTTTATCTGCGGGAGTCATCGGGGAGCTGTTTTTT. This codes for CASSLSAGVIGELFF. The V call is TRBV27, the J call TRBJ2-2; 7 bases agree with TRBD2. CDR1 and CDR2 (germline): MNHEY, SMNVEV (reference sequence). CDR3 length equals 15 residues. The trim removed 0 bases at V and 7 bases at J, leaving 5 bases unmatched.

The chain recombines TRBV18 with TRBJ1-4, with TRBD1 as a possible D gene (5 bases). This CDR3 contains 15 residues. CDR1 and CDR2 (germline): KGHSH, LQKENI. The V gene lost 0 bases and the J gene lost 7 bases, with 12 bases spanning the gap. CDR3 sequence: CASSPPGRGGEKLFF. CDR3 sequence (DNA): TGTGCCAGCTCACCACCGGGGAGGGGTGGTGAAAAACTGTTTTTT.

This clone occurred once. The chain is built from TRBV28 and TRBJ1-1; D ambiguous. The CDR3 is made up of 15 amino acids. Trimming shortened V by 6 bases and J by 5 bases, and 19 bases separated the two germline ends. Per germline, CDR1 MDHEN and CDR2 SYDVKM. The CDR3: CASSPGEAAGTEAFF. DNA for the CDR3: TGTGCCAGCAGCCCCGGGGAGGCCGCCGGGACTGAAGCTTTCTTT.

This clone was picked up one time. The chain uses TRBV9 and TRBJ2-3; 8 bases align to TRBD2. The germline V gene encodes CDR1 SGDLS and CDR2 YYNGEE. The CDR3 loop spans 17 amino acids. With 0 bases clipped from V and 3 bases from J, the junction kept 9 bases outside the gene matches. The CDR3 DNA sequence: TGTGCCAGCAGCGTAGACCCCCCGGGAGGGGGTACAGATACGCAGTATTTT. The encoded protein is CASSVDPPGGGTDTQYF.

This clone occurred a few times. The chain couples TRBV7-2 to TRBJ2-3; 14 bases agree with TRBD2. After removal of 5 bases from V and 4 bases from J, the junction contained 2 bases not matched to a gene. The CDR3 is made up of 15 amino acids. The germline V gene has CDR1 SGHTA and CDR2 FQGNSA. The CDR3 spells CASSGTSGSSDTQYF. In DNA form, the CDR3 reads TGTGCCAGCAGCGGGACTAGCGGGAGCTCAGATACGCAGTATTTT.